The present entry profiles one TCR beta chain with its context. These data are taken from a study of T cells in Graves' hyperthyroidism and ophthalmopathy. RNA transcripts served as the template for amplifying TCR beta CDR3 regions. With the HTBI primer set, the TCR CDR3 went through a first round of RT-PCR. MiXCR was run by TCRdb on the multiplex PCR reads, yielding one entry per CDR3 protein. The sample includes around 350,000 distinct CDR3 sequences, about a fifth of them seen just once. CDR3 length equals 12 residues. Trimming stripped 4 bases from V and 4 bases from J, with 11 bases between. Germline-derived CDR1 and CDR2 are SQVTM and ANQGSEA.

The chain recombines TRBV29-1 with TRBJ2-7; D might be TRBD2 (5 bases). Sequenced sample: blood. The origin of this receptor is a woman younger than 30 with Graves' hyperthyroidism. CDR3 DNA: TGCAGCGTTGCCCTAGCCTTATACGAGCAGTACTTC. It is translated as CSVALALYEQYF.